This entry describes one T cell receptor beta chain. Its target is unknown. The sample comes from a study of T-cell memory formation after mild COVID-19. The overall study: TCR clusters largely stayed donor specific.

CDR3 length: 9 residues. Germline V gene lookup returns CDR1 DFQATT and CDR2 SNEGSKA (reference sequence). V dropped 6 bases and J dropped 9 bases, with 8 bases sitting between them. Findings of the study overall: A balance of CD4 and CD8 characterized clones contracting day 15 to 85, whereas later expanders leaned CD4+. Shrinking CD4+ clones resided mostly in CM and EM, and CD8+ ones in EMRA. Some SARS-CoV-2-responding clones were already detected in memory before infection.

TCRdb independently ran MiXCR on the 5' RACE reads; one entry per CDR3 protein. This sample has more than 150,000 distinct CDR3 sequences, with approximately 10% found just once. This rearrangement joins TRBV20-1 to TRBJ1-2; possible D gene TRBD1, 5 bases. The sequencing input was PBMCs or a T cell subset sorted from them (not recorded which). This clonotype was obtained from a man younger than 35 who had mild COVID-19 (a few samples of this study predate the infection). Cell type and time point are not known. Written as DNA, the CDR3 is TGCAGTGCAGACAGAAGCTACACCTTC. Amino acid sequence: CSADRSYTF.